This T cell receptor beta chain is drawn from a study of T cells in Graves' hyperthyroidism and ophthalmopathy. Regions amplified from RNA transcripts were the TCR beta CDR3 regions. Initially, a first-round RT-PCR of the TCR CDR3 employed the HTBI primer set. TCRdb used MiXCR to reprocess the multiplex PCR reads, holding one entry per CDR3 protein. The sample records about 570,000 distinct CDR3 sequences, around 15% being singletons. Whole-study results and caveats: Most thyroid clonotypes with frequency above 0.001 were detected in blood.

In its sample, this clonotype was seen many times. The antigen remains unidentified. V shed 1 base and J 2 bases; nucleotides not matched to a gene: 15. This CDR3 has 18 residues. Germline V CDR1 and CDR2: DFQATT, SNEGSKA (reference sequence). The chain uses TRBV20-1 and TRBJ2-7; 9 bases map to TRBD1. The TCR sequence derives from a woman aged 40 to 50 with Graves' hyperthyroidism. Sequencing used blood. This CDR3 reads CSARGPGQGISSTYEQYF. Written as DNA, the CDR3 is TGCAGTGCTAGAGGACCGGGACAGGGCATCAGTAGTACCTACGAGCAGTACTTC.